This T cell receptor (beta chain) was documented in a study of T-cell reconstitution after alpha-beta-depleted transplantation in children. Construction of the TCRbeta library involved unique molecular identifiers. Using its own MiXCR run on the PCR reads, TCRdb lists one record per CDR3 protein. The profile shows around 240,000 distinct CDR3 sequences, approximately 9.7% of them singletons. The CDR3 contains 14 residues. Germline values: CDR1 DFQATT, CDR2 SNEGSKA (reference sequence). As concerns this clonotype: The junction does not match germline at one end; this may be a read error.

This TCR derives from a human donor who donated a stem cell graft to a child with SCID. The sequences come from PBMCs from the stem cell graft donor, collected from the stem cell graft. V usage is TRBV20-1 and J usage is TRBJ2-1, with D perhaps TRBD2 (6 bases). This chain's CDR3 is CSADTGGGYNVQFF. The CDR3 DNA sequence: TGCAGTGCCGATACTGGGGGAGGATACAATGTGCAGTTCTTC.